This T cell receptor beta chain emerged from a study of vaccination and CD4 T cells after COVID-19. Of note for this clonotype: The antigen remains unidentified.

Documented time point: late sampling 161 to 241 days after vaccination in a few convalescent patients. The treatment is: 10-day PBMC culture with coronavirus spike peptide pools or control peptides (ViraFEST assay). The germline V gene has CDR1 SGHRS and CDR2 YFSETQ. CDR3 length: 16 residues. Trimming cost V 3 bases and J 5 bases, with 20 bases left between them. At the Johns Hopkins FTIC core, DNA taken from cultured CD4+ T cells was sequenced by way of the Oncomine TCR Beta short-read assay. Cultures of CD4+ T cells served as the source for extracting genomic DNA. TCRdb called the PCR reads again in MiXCR, with one record for every CDR3 protein. Of tens of thousands of distinct CDR3 sequences listed, around two fifths were seen once; the top ten hold 4.5% to 5.5%.

The genes are TRBV5-1 and TRBJ2-5; weak D call: TRBD1 (5 bases). This TCR was sampled from a human donor who had recovered from COVID-19. The material sequenced was CD4+ T cells from blood, cultured in vitro, taken about 7 months after SARS-CoV-2 vaccination. The CDR3 is CASSWGLQRLGETQYF. In nucleotides, the CDR3 is TGCGCCAGCAGCTGGGGCCTACAGCGCCTGGGGGAGACCCAGTACTTC.